The 27 T cell receptor beta chains presented below share a single source sample, sequenced in a study of blood T cell repertoires in COVID-19. Assay used: immunoSEQ multiplex PCR; TCRdb lists only in-frame clones, some missing. The sample gives around 260,000 clones, approximately 81% of which show up once; under 5% is in the top ten. The sample was peripheral blood. The receptors here all came from a man in his sixties with acute or convalescent COVID-19.

The chain is built from TRBV19 and TRBJ2-1; TRBD2 matches at 9 bases. The CDR3 is 17 amino acids. Germline V gene data show CDR1 as LNHDA and CDR2 as SQIVND (reference sequence). V dropped 5 bases and J dropped 4; count of bases not matched to a gene: 12. The CDR3 sequence: CASSASGSGGWYNEQFF. CDR3 in DNA: TGTGCCAGTAGTGCGAGCGGGAGCGGGGGGTGGTACAATGAGCAGTTCTTC.

The V and J genes are TRBV15 and TRBJ1-5, with D unresolved. V was shortened by 0 bases and J by 6 bases, with 12 bases between the two germline ends. Germline V CDR1 and CDR2: LNHNV, YYDKDF (reference sequence). The CDR3 spans 15 residues. The chain's CDR3 is CATSRDVSRVQPQHF. In DNA form, the CDR3 reads TGTGCCACCAGCAGAGATGTATCGAGGGTTCAGCCCCAGCATTTT. The variable domain in full, with the rest retrieved from reference TRBV15 and TRBJ1-5, is DAMVIQNPRYQVTQFGKPVTLSCSQTLNHNVMYWYQQKSSQAPKLLFHYYDKDFNNEADTPDNFQSRRPNTSFCFLDIRSPGLGDTAMYLCATSRDVSRVQPQHFGDGTRLSIL.

The gene calls are TRBV7-3 and TRBJ2-5; TRBD2 matches at 8 bases. This CDR3 has 14 residues. In germline, CDR1 is SGHTA, CDR2 FQGTGA. The V gene end was trimmed by 5 bases and the J gene end by 4 bases; junction bases not matched to a gene: 6. This CDR3 reads CASSLVAGGETQYF. The DNA for the CDR3 is TGTGCCAGCAGCCTCGTGGCGGGGGGAGAGACCCAGTACTTC.

This clone showed up just a few times. The chain couples TRBV19 to TRBJ2-7; 9 bases fit TRBD2. The CDR3 sequence is 15 residues long. J gave up 2 bases and V 4 bases, and 6 bases lay outside the gene matches. Germline V lookup: CDR1 LNHDA, CDR2 SQIVND (reference sequence). This chain's CDR3 is CASSKAAGGPYEQYF. The CDR3 DNA reads as TGTGCCAGTAGTAAGGCAGCGGGGGGCCCCTACGAGCAGTACTTC.

The chain uses TRBV6-5 and TRBJ2-5, with D possibly being TRBD1 (5 bases). Trimming took off 0 bases at V and 6 bases at J, with 14 bases between the two ends. Per germline, CDR1 MNHEY and CDR2 SVGAGI. There are 15 residues in the CDR3. The CDR3 sequence is CASSYSPTVTQTQYF. CDR3 DNA: TGTGCCAGCAGTTACTCGCCGACAGTCACACAGACCCAGTACTTC.

V and J are TRBV19 and TRBJ1-5; 12 bases map to TRBD1. Trimming removed 7 bases from V and 6 bases from J; junction bases left unmatched: 19. Per the germline V gene, CDR1 is LNHDA and CDR2 is SQIVND (reference sequence). The CDR3 spans 19 residues. The CDR3 coding sequence is TGTGCCAGTATTTCTAGCCCGGGACAGGGGGCCTTAAGAGGTCAGCCCCAGCATTTT. Protein product: CASISSPGQGALRGQPQHF.

This clone was observed a single time. The rearrangement links TRBV2 to TRBJ2-1; TRBD2 agrees at 9 bases. The germline V gene encodes CDR1 SNHLY and CDR2 FYNNEI. CDR3 length equals 16 residues. The V segment lost 7 bases and the J segment 7 bases; nucleotides outside the gene matches: 14. CDR3 in DNA: TGTGCCAGCATAGGGGGGGTAGCGGGAGCTGGGAATGAGCAGTTCTTC. Residues: CASIGGVAGAGNEQFF.

The chain links TRBV18 to TRBJ2-1; 8 bases agree with TRBD2. Germline CDR1 and CDR2: KGHSH and LQKENI. The trim removed 3 bases at V and 2 bases at J, leaving 6 bases unmatched. The CDR3 length is 16 residues. The CDR3 DNA reads TGTGCCAGCTCACCCCCGAGCGGGGGTGCCTACAATGAGCAGTTCTTC. Its translation: CASSPPSGGAYNEQFF.

V and J are TRBV4-3 and TRBJ2-7, with 10 bases identical to TRBD2. J lost 2 bases, V lost 0 bases, and 4 bases had no gene match. CDR3 size: 16 residues. Germline-derived CDR1 and CDR2 are LGHNA and YSLEER. The DNA for the CDR3 is TGCGCCAGCAGCCAAGATATAACTAGCGGGACCTACGAGCAGTACTTC. Its translation: CASSQDITSGTYEQYF.

The CDR3 DNA sequence: TGTGCCAGCGCCGGGGGGGGCGGCTATGGCTACACCTTC. It codes for CASAGGGGYGYTF. V is TRBV6-5 and J is TRBJ1-2, with a weak D call TRBD1 (6 bases). The V and J ends lost 8 bases and 4 bases respectively, with 14 bases between them. Germline-derived CDR1 and CDR2 are MNHEY and SVGAGI. This CDR3 has 13 residues.

This clone has more than one count but fewer than ten. The chain joins TRBV6-1 to TRBJ1-5; D is undetermined. Germline lookup yields CDR1 MNHNS and CDR2 SASEGT. The CDR3 has 17 residues. Trimming took 2 bases from V and 8 from J, leaving 22 bases between them. The CDR3 bases are TGTGCCAGCAGTGAATCTCCTCTGCGGAACACGAGAGAGCCCCAGCATTTT. This translates into CASSESPLRNTREPQHF.

CDR3 nucleotide sequence: TGTGCCACCAGCAGAGGTTTGGTAGCGGGAGGGGGTGAGCAGTTCTTC. Its translation is CATSRGLVAGGGEQFF. J is TRBJ2-1 and V is TRBV15, with TRBD2 identical over 11 bases. The CDR3 runs to 16 residues. Germline trimming cut 1 base from V and 9 bases from J; bases unmatched to any gene: 8. In germline, CDR1 is LNHNV, CDR2 YYDKDF (reference sequence).

The CDR3 DNA follows: TGTGCCAGCAGCTTAGAGACAGGCCAAAACACTGAAGCTTTCTTT. It encodes CASSLETGQNTEAFF. The chain carries TRBV7-6 and TRBJ1-1; a weak D match, TRBD1 (6 bases). V gave up 1 base and J gave up 2 bases, with 11 bases separating them. The CDR3 spans 15 residues. The V gene's germline CDR1 is SGHVS and CDR2 FNYEAQ.

This chain connects TRBV3-1 (or the pseudogene TRBV3-2) to TRBJ2-1; D remains unclear. Germline assignment: CDR1 LGHDT and CDR2 YNNKEL (reference sequence). This CDR3 is 12 amino acids long. V lost 9 bases, J lost 0 bases, and 6 bases lay in between. The CDR3 DNA is TGTGCCAGTTCTTTCTCCTACAATGAGCAGTTCTTC. This encodes CASSFSYNEQFF.

This clone was recorded only once. The chain has TRBV6-5 and TRBJ2-7; TRBD1 matches at 10 bases. Germline V lookup: CDR1 MNHEY, CDR2 SVGAGI. CDR3 length: 14 amino acids. V shed 6 bases, J shed 2 bases, and the junction held 4 bases outside the gene matches. CDR3 DNA: TGTGCCAGCAGCGCCGGACAGGGGGCCTACGAGCAGTACTTC. It yields the protein CASSAGQGAYEQYF.

The CDR3 nucleotides read TGTGCCAGCAGCTTAGGCGGACTAGCGGCTCCCTACGAGCAGTACTTC. Protein sequence: CASSLGGLAAPYEQYF. The V gene is TRBV7-9, the J gene TRBJ2-7; 10 nucleotides match TRBD2. J was trimmed by 2 bases and V by 1 base; bases with no gene match: 5. The CDR3 runs to 16 residues. The germline gives CDR1 SEHNR, CDR2 FQNEAQ (reference sequence).

The rearrangement uses TRBV19 and TRBJ2-7, with D possibly matching TRBD2 (5 bases). V dropped 3 bases and J dropped 2 bases, with 11 bases sitting between them. The germline gives CDR1 LNHDA, CDR2 SQIVND (reference sequence). The CDR3 extends over 14 amino acids. The CDR3 DNA sequence: TGTGCCAGTAGTATGAGCGGTAGTACCTACGAGCAGTACTTC. Its protein product is CASSMSGSTYEQYF.

The V gene is TRBV5-4, the J gene TRBJ2-7; D may be TRBD1 (6 bases). V was cut by 2 bases and J by 6 bases, with 15 bases left in between. CDR1 SGHNT and CDR2 YYREEE come from the germline V gene (reference sequence). The CDR3 has 14 amino acids. The DNA of the CDR3 is TGTGCCAGCAGCTTCACAGGGTCCCTGGGCGAGCAGTACTTC. This codes for CASSFTGSLGEQYF.

This chain connects TRBV2 to TRBJ2-7; 9 bases line up with TRBD1. The CDR3 has 15 amino acids. Losses at the gene ends were 3 bases for V and 0 bases for J; bases not matched to a gene: 3. Germline V lookup: CDR1 SNHLY, CDR2 FYNNEI. In DNA, the CDR3 is TGTGCCAGCAGTGACCCGACAGGGGGCTCCTACGAGCAGTACTTC. The encoded protein is CASSDPTGGSYEQYF.

The chain couples TRBV5-1 to TRBJ1-1; D not certain. The germline V gene has CDR1 SGHRS and CDR2 YFSETQ. CDR3 length: 13 residues. V was clipped by 4 bases and J by 11 bases, with 18 bases between them. CDR3 sequence reads: CASSPEGRLLAFF. CDR3 coding DNA: TGCGCCAGCAGCCCAGAAGGGAGGCTATTGGCTTTCTTT.

V is TRBV5-1 and J is TRBJ2-7, with 7 bases lining up with TRBD2. CDR1 SGHRS and CDR2 YFSETQ come from the germline V gene. J gave up 7 bases and V 3 bases, and 10 bases lay outside the gene matches. The CDR3 totals 14 residues. This CDR3 is CASSWEGPSWEQYF. The CDR3 DNA sequence: TGCGCCAGCAGCTGGGAGGGGCCTTCCTGGGAGCAGTACTTC.

The CDR3 loop is CASSQANTGELFF. The CDR3 DNA reads as TGTGCCAGCAGCCAAGCAAACACCGGGGAGCTGTTTTTT. This chain connects TRBV14 to TRBJ2-2; D is unresolved. Germline-derived CDR1 and CDR2 are SGHDN and FVKESK. The CDR3 covers 13 residues. Trimming pared 1 base from V and 2 bases from J, leaving 2 bases between.

V is TRBV7-6 and J is TRBJ1-3; possible D gene TRBD1, 5 bases. This CDR3 contains 16 residues. The germline gives CDR1 SGHVS, CDR2 FNYEAQ. Trimming shortened V by 5 bases and J by 0 bases, and 14 bases separated the two germline ends. CDR3 nucleotides: TGTGCCAGCAGCCCCCGGACACAACACTCTGGAAACACCATATATTTT. This codes for CASSPRTQHSGNTIYF.

The rearrangement joins TRBV2 to TRBJ2-5; D possibly corresponds to TRBD1 (6 bases). Trimming took 6 bases from V and 5 from J, leaving 10 bases between them. The CDR3 consists of 12 residues. Germline-derived CDR1 and CDR2 are SNHLY and FYNNEI. The CDR3 DNA is TGTGCCAGCAGCCCAGGGGCTGAGACCCAGTACTTC. Amino acid sequence: CASSPGAETQYF.

This clone was found many times. The rearrangement joins TRBV19 to TRBJ2-7; perhaps TRBD2 as D (6 bases). The CDR3 length is 14 residues. V was pared by 10 bases and J by 2 bases, with 18 bases between. Germline lookup yields CDR1 LNHDA and CDR2 SQIVND (reference sequence). CDR3 sequence: CATRGDRGTYEQYF. The CDR3 bases are TGTGCCACGCGAGGGGATCGGGGGACCTACGAGCAGTACTTC.

The V gene is TRBV19, the J gene TRBJ1-5, with a weak D call TRBD1 (6 bases). V lost 5 bases to trimming and J lost 3 bases, with 14 bases between them. Germline V CDR1 and CDR2: LNHDA, SQIVND (reference sequence). CDR3 size: 15 residues. Here the CDR3 reads CASSRGGSPNQPQHF. The DNA of the CDR3 is TGTGCCAGTAGTCGAGGGGGATCCCCCAATCAGCCCCAGCATTTT.

The chain couples TRBV3-1 (or the pseudogene TRBV3-2) to TRBJ2-1, with D maybe TRBD2 (6 bases). Per the germline V gene, CDR1 is LGHDT and CDR2 is YNNKEL (reference sequence). CDR3 size: 14 residues. V lost 3 bases to trimming and J lost 12 bases, with 18 bases between them. This CDR3 is CASSHAISLAAQFF. The CDR3 DNA reads as TGTGCCAGCAGCCACGCCATTAGTTTAGCGGCGCAGTTCTTC.